This T cell receptor beta chain was profiled in a study of T cells after yellow fever vaccination. CDR1 and CDR2 from the germline V gene are SGDLS and YYNGEE. The CDR3 is 15 residues long. V was pared by 0 bases and J by 2 bases, with 11 bases between. TCRdb itself ran the 5' RACE reads through MiXCR, one entry per CDR3 protein. The sample lists 130,000 or so distinct CDR3 sequences, approximately 14% occurring once. This clonotype originated in a man in his late teens or twenties who received the YFV17D yellow fever vaccine. This rearrangement joins TRBV9 to TRBJ1-2; D might be TRBD1 (6 bases). Here the sequenced sample was CD8+ T cells sorted from PBMCs, taken 5 days after the yellow fever booster vaccination. For the CDR3, the DNA is TGTGCCAGCAGCGTAGACCCGGGACAAAACTATGGCTACACCTTC. Translated: CASSVDPGQNYGYTF.